This T cell receptor beta chain is from a study of cytomegalovirus exposure and HLA in healthy donors. The V segment lost 2 bases and the J segment 1 base; nucleotides outside the gene matches: 6. The CDR3 runs to 15 residues. The germline gives CDR1 SGHTS, CDR2 YDEGEE. This PCR relied on a set of 60 Vbeta primers and 13 Jbeta primers. TCRdb keeps only in-frame clones here, not all; method: immunoSEQ multiplex PCR. The table shows 200,000 to 250,000 clones, with 60% to 80% occurring only once. This sequence was found in a male donor in good health and CMV-seronegative. Sequenced input: PBMCs. V usage is TRBV5-8 and J usage is TRBJ2-7, with TRBD1 matching 7 bases. CDR3 DNA sequence: TGTGCCAGCAGCTTTCGGCAGGGGGTTTCCTACGAGCAGTACTTC. It yields the protein CASSFRQGVSYEQYF.